This TCR beta chain came from a study of cytomegalovirus exposure and HLA in healthy donors. Regarding the study as a whole: Presence/absence comparisons presumed near-even sequencing depth among donors.

Losses at the gene ends were 5 bases for V and 0 bases for J; bases not matched to a gene: 3. The CDR3 contains 15 residues. Germline assignment: CDR1 SEHNR and CDR2 FQNEAQ (reference sequence). Comments on this clone: Its antigen remains unknown.

This PCR relied on a set of 60 Vbeta primers and 13 Jbeta primers. Sequenced by immunoSEQ multiplex PCR; TCRdb stores in-frame clones only, minus some. The sample consists of roughly 250,000 clones, almost 85% of them appearing once. The receptor's source is a woman between 40 and 55 years old in good health and CMV-seropositive. The chain carries TRBV7-9 and TRBJ2-1; TRBD2 aligns across 8 bases. The sequencing input was PBMCs. The CDR3 coding sequence is TGTGCCAGCAGCCCGAGCGGGAGCTCCTACAATGAGCAGTTCTTC. Encoded protein: CASSPSGSSYNEQFF.